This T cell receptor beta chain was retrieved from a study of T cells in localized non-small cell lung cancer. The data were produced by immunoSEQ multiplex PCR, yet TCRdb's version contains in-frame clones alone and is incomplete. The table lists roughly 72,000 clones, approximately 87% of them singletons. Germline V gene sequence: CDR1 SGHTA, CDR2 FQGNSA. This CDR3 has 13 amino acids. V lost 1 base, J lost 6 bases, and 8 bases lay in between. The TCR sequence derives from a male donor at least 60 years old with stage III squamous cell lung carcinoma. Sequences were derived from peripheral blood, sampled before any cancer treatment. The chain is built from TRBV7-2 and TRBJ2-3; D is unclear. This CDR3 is CASSLEEYDTQYF. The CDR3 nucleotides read TGTGCCAGCAGCTTAGAGGAATACGATACGCAGTATTTT.